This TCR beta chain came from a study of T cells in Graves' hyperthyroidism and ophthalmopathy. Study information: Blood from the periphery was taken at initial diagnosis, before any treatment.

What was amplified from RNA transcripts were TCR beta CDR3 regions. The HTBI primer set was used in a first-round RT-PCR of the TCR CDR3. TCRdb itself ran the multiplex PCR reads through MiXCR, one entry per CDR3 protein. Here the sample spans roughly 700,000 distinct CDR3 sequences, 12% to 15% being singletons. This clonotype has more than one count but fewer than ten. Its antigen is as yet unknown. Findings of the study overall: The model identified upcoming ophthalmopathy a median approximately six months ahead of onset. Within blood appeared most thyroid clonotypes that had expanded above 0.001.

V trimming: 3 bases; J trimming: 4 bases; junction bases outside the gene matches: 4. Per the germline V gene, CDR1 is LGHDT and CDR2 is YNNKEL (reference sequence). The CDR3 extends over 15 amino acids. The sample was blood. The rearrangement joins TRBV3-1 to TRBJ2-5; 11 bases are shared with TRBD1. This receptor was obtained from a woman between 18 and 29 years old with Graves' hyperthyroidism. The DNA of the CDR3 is TGTGCCAGCAGCCACCGGACAGGGGGCCTAGAGACCCAGTACTTC. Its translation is CASSHRTGGLETQYF.